A selection of T cell receptor beta chains follows, all from one sample in a study of T cell repertoires in cytomegalovirus infection. TCRdb re-analysed the reads in MiXCR, keeping a single row per CDR3 protein. Of 150,000 to 200,000 distinct CDR3 sequences listed, around an eighth were seen once; the top ten hold approximately 30%. Sequenced input: PBMCs. These receptor sequences come from a human donor in good health (CMV status not recorded). Some clones in this sample may be carry-over from other donors' samples. CDR3s include the opening cysteine and the closing phenylalanine or tryptophan. The D gene is left open where the match is weak. Clone size is stated in some rows and not others, as once, few, many or a class when expanded.

CDR3 protein	CDR3 DNA	CDR3 length	clone size	D gene	V gene	J gene
CASSPEGGKNTEAFF	TGTGCCAGCAGTCCCGAGGGGGGCAAGAACACTGAAGCTTTCTTT	15	.	.	TRBV12-3/TRBV12-4	TRBJ1-1
CASKGQGFSSNTEAFF	TGTGCCAGCAAGGGACAGGGATTCTCGTCGAACACTGAAGCTTTCTTT	16	many	TRBD1	TRBV2	TRBJ1-1
CASSYSMSGGPKEQYF	TGTGCCAGCAGTTACTCGATGTCGGGAGGGCCGAAAGAGCAGTACTTC	16	.	TRBD2	TRBV6-5	TRBJ2-7
CASSGSQETQYF	TGTGCCAGCTCGGGCAGCCAAGAGACCCAGTACTTC	12	.	.	TRBV18	TRBJ2-5
CASSWPGGNTEAFF	TGTGCCAGCAGCTGGCCAGGGGGGAACACTGAAGCTTTCTTT	14	many	TRBD1	TRBV5-4	TRBJ1-1
CASSMLTGELFF	TGTGCCAGTAGTATGCTAACCGGGGAGCTGTTTTTT	12	few	.	TRBV19	TRBJ2-2
CASSLGQQYNSPLHF	TGTGCCAGCAGCTTGGGACAGCAGTATAATTCACCCCTCCACTTT	15	few	.	TRBV5-5	TRBJ1-6
CASSIVTGGNQPQHF	TGTGCCAGTAGTATAGTAACAGGAGGGAATCAGCCCCAGCATTTT	15	many	.	TRBV19	TRBJ1-5
CASSTGWGTYNEQFF	TGTGCCAGCAGTACAGGCTGGGGGACCTACAATGAGCAGTTCTTC	15	many	.	TRBV25-1	TRBJ2-1
CASSPGAGFLNIQYF	TGTGCCAGCAGCCCAGGGGCGGGTTTCTTAAACATTCAGTACTTC	15	few	.	TRBV7-8	TRBJ2-4
CASKPTYSNQPQHF	TGTGCCAGCAAACCGACGTATAGCAATCAGCCCCAGCATTTT	14	many	.	TRBV6-1	TRBJ1-5
CATSDRVGHEQYF	TGTGCCACCTCGGACAGGGTGGGCCACGAGCAGTACTTC	13	.	TRBD1	TRBV24-1	TRBJ2-7